A single sample is the source of the 17 T cell receptor beta chains below, sequenced in a study of cytomegalovirus exposure and HLA in healthy donors. A multiplex PCR was run with 60 Vbeta primers and 13 Jbeta primers. TCRdb's copy holds only in-frame clones and misses some; the assay was immunoSEQ multiplex PCR. The sample carries about 200,000 clones, roughly 79% recorded once. Sequencing was done on a sample of PBMCs. These receptors were obtained from a male donor in good health and CMV-seronegative.

The chain employs TRBV27 and TRBJ2-7; TRBD1 agrees at 9 bases. The CDR3 is 15 amino acids. With 4 bases clipped from V and 1 base from J, the junction kept 5 bases outside the gene matches. Germline V CDR1 and CDR2: MNHEY, SMNVEV (reference sequence). The CDR3 protein is CASSSIGTGSYEQYF. The CDR3 bases are TGTGCCAGCAGTTCTATCGGGACAGGGTCCTACGAGCAGTACTTC.

This clone was found a few times. This chain connects TRBV29-1 to TRBJ1-4; a weak D match, TRBD1 (6 bases). Germline V CDR1 and CDR2: SQVTM, ANQGSEA. Trimming took off 1 base at V and 8 bases at J, with 11 bases between the two ends. CDR3 length equals 13 residues. The CDR3 nucleotides are TGCAGCGTTGAAGCAGGGGAGGGCGAAAAACTGTTTTTT. This gives the protein CSVEAGEGEKLFF.

The chain links TRBV6-1 to TRBJ2-5; 7 bases agree with TRBD1. The tail of the sequence fits TRBJ2-7 better, so the J call may be wrong. Germline CDR1 is MNHNS and CDR2 is SASEGT. The CDR3 has 12 amino acids. The CDR3 sequence is CASSDRGYEQYF. The DNA for the CDR3 is TGTGCCAGCAGTGACAGGGGGTACGAGCAGTACTTC.

The J gene is TRBJ1-3, the V gene TRBV4-3; 8 bases map to TRBD1. Germline CDR1 reads LGHNA; CDR2 reads YSLEER. V dropped 4 bases and J dropped 1; count of bases not matched to a gene: 0. CDR3 length: 14 amino acids. The CDR3 reads CASSRTGSGNTIYF. CDR3 coding DNA: TGCGCCAGCAGCCGGACAGGGTCTGGAAACACCATATATTTT.

The V and J genes are TRBV27 and TRBJ2-1; 8 positions match TRBD2. The CDR3 runs to 15 residues. CDR1 and CDR2 from the germline V gene are MNHEY and SMNVEV (reference sequence). After removal of 5 bases from V and 5 bases from J, the junction contained 8 bases not matched to a gene. This CDR3 is CASSPRLAPDNEQFF. CDR3 coding DNA: TGTGCCAGCAGTCCTCGACTAGCGCCTGACAATGAGCAGTTCTTC.

The chain couples TRBV6-5 to TRBJ2-7; D is ambiguous. V shed 2 bases and J shed 5 bases, with 10 bases lying between them. The germline V gene has CDR1 MNHEY and CDR2 SVGAGI. The CDR3 contains 13 residues. The CDR3: CASSYTTTNEQYF. CDR3 nucleotide sequence: TGTGCCAGCAGTTACACGACAACGAACGAGCAGTACTTC.

This chain joins TRBV29-1 and TRBJ2-1; 7 nucleotides match TRBD2. The CDR3 is 17 residues long. V trimming: 3 bases; J trimming: 1 base; junction bases outside the gene matches: 12. The germline gives CDR1 SQVTM, CDR2 ANQGSEA. CDR3 protein: CSVDGLGRGESYNEQFF. CDR3 coding DNA: TGCAGCGTTGATGGCCTTGGACGGGGGGAGTCCTACAATGAGCAGTTCTTC.

A few counts support this clone. V gene TRBV19 combines with J gene TRBJ2-7, with 8 bases fitting TRBD2. There are 14 residues in the CDR3. CDR1 and CDR2 (germline): LNHDA, SQIVND (reference sequence). V gave up 3 bases and J gave up 2 bases; unmatched junction bases: 3. In DNA, the CDR3 is TGTGCCAGTAGTATTAGCGGGGAAGCCTACGAGCAGTACTTC. It is translated as CASSISGEAYEQYF.

The chain has TRBV7-9 and TRBJ1-1, with a tentative D call TRBD1 (5 bases). The V gene's germline CDR1 is SEHNR and CDR2 FQNEAQ (reference sequence). The V and J ends lost 2 bases and 4 bases respectively, with 20 bases between them. The CDR3 totals 17 residues. CDR3 nucleotides: TGTGCCAGCAGCTTACGGGTAACGGGCAGGGTGGGCACTGAAGCTTTCTTT. This sequence encodes CASSLRVTGRVGTEAFF.

This chain links TRBV27 with TRBJ2-7, with a tentative D call TRBD2 (6 bases). Germline values: CDR1 MNHEY, CDR2 SMNVEV (reference sequence). The V gene lost 5 bases and the J gene lost 3 bases, with 14 bases spanning the gap. CDR3 length: 14 amino acids. CDR3 residues: CASSPVRGLYEQYF. The CDR3 DNA reads TGTGCCAGCAGTCCAGTACGGGGACTCTACGAGCAGTACTTC.

This rearrangement joins TRBV5-4 to TRBJ2-1, with 12 bases lining up with TRBD2. The V gene end was trimmed by 8 bases and the J gene end by 0 bases; junction bases not matched to a gene: 3. CDR3 length equals 15 residues. The germline V gene encodes CDR1 SGHNT and CDR2 YYREEE (reference sequence). The CDR3 coding sequence is TGTGCCAGTACTAGCGGGGGGACCTCCTACAATGAGCAGTTCTTC. Encoded protein: CASTSGGTSYNEQFF.

CDR3 amino acids: CASSPADSPFYEQYF. CDR3 DNA: TGTGCCAGCAGCCCCGCGGACAGTCCTTTCTACGAGCAGTACTTC. The rearrangement links TRBV7-9 to TRBJ2-7; perhaps TRBD1 as D (6 bases). This CDR3 is built from 15 residues. The V gene's germline CDR1 is SEHNR and CDR2 FQNEAQ (reference sequence). Trimming took 5 bases from V and 3 from J, leaving 17 bases between them.

The chain couples TRBV6-1 to TRBJ1-1; 9 nucleotides match TRBD1. The CDR3 is made up of 15 amino acids. Germline CDR1 and CDR2: MNHNS and SASEGT. J lost 5 bases, V lost 6 bases, and 10 bases had no gene match. The CDR3 sequence: CASRGLQGARTEAFF. As DNA, the CDR3 is TGTGCCAGCAGGGGATTACAGGGGGCTAGGACTGAAGCTTTCTTT.

The chain has TRBV5-1 and TRBJ2-5; 13 nucleotides agree with TRBD2. The CDR3 has 16 residues. V was pared by 7 bases and J by 2 bases, with 8 bases of the junction left unmatched. The V gene's germline CDR1 is SGHRS and CDR2 YFSETQ. This chain's CDR3 is CASELAGGPGQETQYF. The CDR3, as DNA: TGCGCCAGCGAACTAGCGGGGGGGCCGGGGCAAGAGACCCAGTACTTC.

This clone came up a few times. This sequence joins TRBV2 and TRBJ2-1, with D perhaps matching TRBD2 (5 bases). The CDR3 covers 11 residues. Germline lookup yields CDR1 SNHLY and CDR2 FYNNEI. Trimming took off 11 bases at V and 7 bases at J, with 12 bases between the two ends. The CDR3 nucleotides read TGTGCCCTTCGGCGGGTAAATGAGCAGTTCTTC. Its protein product is CALRRVNEQFF.

CDR3 loop: CASYPGAGGDEQYF. The CDR3 DNA reads as TGTGCCAGCTATCCGGGAGCAGGGGGCGACGAGCAGTACTTC. The V call is TRBV7-9, the J call TRBJ2-7, with 8 nucleotides matching TRBD1. The V gene's germline CDR1 is SEHNR and CDR2 FQNEAQ (reference sequence). This CDR3 has 14 amino acids. The junction had 11 bases not matched to a gene; V was cut back by 8 bases and J by 5 bases.

The genes are TRBV19 and TRBJ1-6; no clear D. V shed 2 bases and J shed 7 bases, with 9 bases lying between them. The CDR3 spans 14 residues. Germline V gene lookup returns CDR1 LNHDA and CDR2 SQIVND (reference sequence). CDR3 in DNA: TGTGCCAGTAGTATATCGACGGGAAATTCACCCCTCCACTTT. Protein: CASSISTGNSPLHF. The full variable domain, rest sourced from reference TRBV19 and TRBJ1-6, is DGGITQSPKYLFRKEGQNVTLSCEQNLNHDAMYWYRQDPGQGLRLIYYSQIVNDFQKGDIAEGYSVSREKKESFPLTVTSAQKNPTAFYLCASSISTGNSPLHFGNGTRLTVT.